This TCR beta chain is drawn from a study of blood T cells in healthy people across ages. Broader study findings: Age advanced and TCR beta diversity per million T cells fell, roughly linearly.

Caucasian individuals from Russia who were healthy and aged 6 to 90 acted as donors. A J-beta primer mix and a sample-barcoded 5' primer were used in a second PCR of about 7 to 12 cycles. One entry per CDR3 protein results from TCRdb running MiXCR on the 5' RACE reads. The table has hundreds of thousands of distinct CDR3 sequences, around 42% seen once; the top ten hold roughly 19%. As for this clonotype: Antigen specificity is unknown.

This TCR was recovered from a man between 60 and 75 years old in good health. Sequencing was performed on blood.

DNA of the CDR3: TGTGCCAGCAGCTTTGGCGGGAGGGGCTACGAGCAGTACTTC. The encoded protein is CASSFGGRGYEQYF. This chain uses TRBV7-9 with TRBJ2-7; 9 bases line up with TRBD2. This CDR3 has 14 residues. The junction had 3 bases not matched to a gene; V was cut back by 3 bases and J by 3 bases. CDR1 and CDR2 (germline): SEHNR, FQNEAQ (reference sequence).